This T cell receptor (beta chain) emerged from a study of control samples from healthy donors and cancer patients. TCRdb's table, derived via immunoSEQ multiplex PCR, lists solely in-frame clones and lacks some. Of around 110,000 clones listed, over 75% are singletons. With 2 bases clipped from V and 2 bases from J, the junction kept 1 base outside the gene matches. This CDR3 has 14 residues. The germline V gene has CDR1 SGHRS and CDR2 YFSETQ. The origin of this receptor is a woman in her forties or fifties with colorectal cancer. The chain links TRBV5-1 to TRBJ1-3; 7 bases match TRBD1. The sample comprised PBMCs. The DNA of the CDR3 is TGCGCCAGCAGCTTCACAGGGGCTGGAAACACCATATATTTT. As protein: CASSFTGAGNTIYF.